This T cell receptor (beta chain) stems from a study of T-cell memory formation after mild COVID-19 (dated by TCRdb to the early 2020s). General notes on the study: Most TCR sequence clusters were specific to one of the two donors. The cohort comprised two young, previously healthy adult volunteers, one female and one male. In a couple of donors, T-cell clones that expanded and contracted after mild COVID-19 were tracked by sequencing TCRalpha and TCRbeta repertoires over time. The paper as a whole reports these results and caveats: Some responding clones were detected in pre-infection memory, suggesting pre-existing cross-reactive memory T cells joined the SARS-CoV-2 response. Contracting CD4+ clones were found mainly in CM and EM memory subsets, while CD8+ clones were enriched in EMRA. The study included only a couple of mild cases, and larger cohorts that include severe cases with pre-infection samples were judged to be necessary. SARS-CoV-2 specificity of the second-wave clones peaking on day 37 was not confirmed. Balanced CD4/CD8 phenotypes were observed for clones contracting from day 15 to 85, whereas a bias towards CD4+ was observed for a second wave of clones expanding from day 15 to 37.

Regarding this clonotype: Its recognized antigen is unknown. One base away there is no much larger clone; base qualities are not given.

The germline V and J ends show losses of 0 bases and 3 bases respectively, and no gene match explains 6 bases of the junction. In the germline V gene (reference sequence), CDR1 corresponds to SGHNT and CDR2 to YYREEE. From the cysteine up to the phenylalanine, the CDR3 has a length of 15 residues. The read is trimmed to its CDR3 DNA, 45 bases read in frame from base 1. Ficoll-Paque density gradient centrifugation was used to isolate PBMCs. Reads for this sample came from an Illumina NovaSeq 6000. TCRalpha and TCRbeta cDNA libraries were built by 5'RACE with constant-segment primers, adding sample barcodes and unique molecular identifiers. Trizol reagent was used to extract RNA from every sample. The libraries were amplified in two PCR steps, and the second step added a second sample barcode and Illumina TruSeq adapters. Sequencing of libraries was performed on an Illumina NovaSeq with 2 x 150 bp paired-end reads. The authors processed their data as follows. With migec v1.2.7, reads were demultiplexed and then collapsed into UMI-guided consensus sequences. Using mixcr v2.1.11, UMI consensuses were aligned to TRA and TRB V and J templates and then assembled into clonotypes. Clonotypes were classified as expanded or contracted when called significant by both edgeR and NoisET, with noise models trained on biological replicates. For edgeR calls, the thresholds were a false discovery rate-adjusted p below 0.01 and a log2 fold-change of 1. As an exploratory analysis of dynamics, max-normalized trajectories of the 1000 most abundant clonotypes were examined with PCA combined with hierarchical clustering. Separately sequenced CD4+ and CD8+ repertoires were used to assign the CD4 or CD8 phenotype of responding clones. The public reads were reprocessed in TCRdb via fastp at Q25 and MiXCR, keeping in-frame beta chains. Each CDR3 protein appears once, grouped with its most common genes and DNA. TCRdb's processing, not the study's, gives the V and J calls here. The sample profile shows around 530,000 distinct CDR3 sequences; about 22% of them were found once. The ten most abundant clones make up approximately 8% of the sample.

The sequenced sample consisted of PBMCs or a T cell subset sorted from them (not recorded which). The receptor was derived from an adult woman who had mild COVID-19 (a few samples of this study predate the infection). The sample titles of this study are shuffled in the database, so cell type and time point are left out; the donor was told from shared clones. Recombination joined TRBV5-4 with TRBJ2-7, with 7 bases aligning to TRBD1. The DNA sequence reads TGTGCCAGCAGCTTGGACCCGACAGGGAGCTACGAGCAGTACTTC. Its protein product is CASSLDPTGSYEQYF.